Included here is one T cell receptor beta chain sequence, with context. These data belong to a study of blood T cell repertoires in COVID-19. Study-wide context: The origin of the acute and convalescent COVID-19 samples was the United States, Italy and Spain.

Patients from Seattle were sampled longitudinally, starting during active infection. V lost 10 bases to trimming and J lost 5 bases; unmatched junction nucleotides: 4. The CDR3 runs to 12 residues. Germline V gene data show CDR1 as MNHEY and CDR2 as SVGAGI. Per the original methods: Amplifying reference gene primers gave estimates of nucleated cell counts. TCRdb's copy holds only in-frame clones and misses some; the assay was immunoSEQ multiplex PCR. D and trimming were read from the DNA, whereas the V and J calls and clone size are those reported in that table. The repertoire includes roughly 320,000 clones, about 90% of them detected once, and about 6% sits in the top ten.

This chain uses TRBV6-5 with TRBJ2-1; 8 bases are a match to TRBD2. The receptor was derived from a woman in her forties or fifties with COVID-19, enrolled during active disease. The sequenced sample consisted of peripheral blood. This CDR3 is CATLLADNEQFF. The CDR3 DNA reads TGTGCCACCTTACTAGCGGACAATGAGCAGTTCTTC.